This T cell receptor (beta chain) was observed in a study of cytomegalovirus exposure and HLA in healthy donors. This CDR3 region has 14 residues. Looked up from germline, CDR1 is MDHEN and CDR2 is SYDVKM. Trimming removed 5 bases from V and 0 bases from J; junction bases left unmatched: 1. Use of 60 Vbeta and 13 Jbeta primers characterized the PCR. Generated by immunoSEQ multiplex PCR, the TCRdb table keeps only in-frame clones and is missing some. The sample holds 200,000 to 250,000 clones, roughly 80% seen once. This rearrangement joins TRBV28 to TRBJ1-1; 9 bases match TRBD1. The sequenced sample was PBMCs. The TCR was taken from a woman aged 40 to 50 in good health and CMV-seronegative. CDR3 sequence: CASSTGGVNTEAFF. As DNA, the CDR3 is TGTGCCAGCAGTACAGGGGGCGTGAACACTGAAGCTTTCTTT.